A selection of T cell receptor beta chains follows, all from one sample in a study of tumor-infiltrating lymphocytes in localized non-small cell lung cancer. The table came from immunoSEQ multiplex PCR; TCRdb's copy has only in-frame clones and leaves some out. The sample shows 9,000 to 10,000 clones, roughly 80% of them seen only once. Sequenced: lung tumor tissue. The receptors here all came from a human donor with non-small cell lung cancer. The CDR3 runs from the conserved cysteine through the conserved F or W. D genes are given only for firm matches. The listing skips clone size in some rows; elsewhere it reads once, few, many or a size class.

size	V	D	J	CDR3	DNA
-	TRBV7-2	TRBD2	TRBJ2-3	CASSRTYSGGAETDTQYF	TGTGCCAGCAGCCGAACTTATAGCGGGGGGGCCGAAACAGATACGCAGTATTTT
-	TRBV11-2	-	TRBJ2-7	CASSPPGYEQYF	TGTGCCAGCAGCCCCCCCGGGTACGAGCAGTACTTC
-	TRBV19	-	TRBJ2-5	CASSSGLETQYF	TGTGCCAGTAGTAGTGGCCTAGAGACCCAGTACTTC
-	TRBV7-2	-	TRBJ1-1	CASTKDKTRVEAFF	TGTGCCAGCACCAAAGACAAGACGCGGGTTGAAGCTTTCTTT
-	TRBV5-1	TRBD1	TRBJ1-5	CASSVYRGRGQPQHF	TGCGCCAGCAGCGTATACAGGGGGCGAGGTCAGCCCCAGCATTTT
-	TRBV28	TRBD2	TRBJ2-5	CASSLSLAGGETQYF	TGTGCCAGCAGTTTATCGCTAGCGGGCGGAGAGACCCAGTACTTC
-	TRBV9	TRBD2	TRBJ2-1	CASSAELAFYNEQFF	TGTGCCAGCAGCGCTGAACTAGCGTTCTACAATGAGCAGTTCTTC
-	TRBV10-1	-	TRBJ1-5	CASSAGNQPQHF	TGCGCCAGCAGTGCTGGCAATCAGCCCCAGCATTTT
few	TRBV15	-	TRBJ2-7	CATSVTPRGEQYF	TGTGCCACCAGCGTTACCCCCCGGGGGGAGCAGTACTTC
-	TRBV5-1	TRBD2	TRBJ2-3	CASSLGLAGSTDTQYF	TGCGCCAGCAGCTTGGGGCTAGCGGGGAGCACAGATACGCAGTATTTT
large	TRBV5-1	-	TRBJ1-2	CASSSKQGNYGYTF	TGCGCCAGCAGCTCCAAACAGGGTAACTATGGCTACACCTTC
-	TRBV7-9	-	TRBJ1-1	CASSLTRTGEAFF	TGTGCCAGCAGCTTAACCCGGACTGGAGAAGCTTTCTTT
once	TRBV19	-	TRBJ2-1	CASKVSLVSSYNEQFF	TGTGCCAGTAAAGTATCACTAGTTAGCTCCTACAATGAGCAGTTCTTC
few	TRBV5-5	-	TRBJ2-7	CASSLQGWTYEQYF	TGTGCCAGCAGCTTGCAGGGATGGACCTACGAGCAGTACTTC
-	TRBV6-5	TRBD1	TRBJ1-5	CASRLSGQAQPQHF	TGTGCCAGCAGATTATCAGGACAGGCACAGCCCCAGCATTTT
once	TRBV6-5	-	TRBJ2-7	CASSLSGTIYEQYF	TGTGCCAGCAGCCTTTCCGGGACAATCTACGAGCAGTACTTC
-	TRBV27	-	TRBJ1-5	CASSTEGMRNQPQHF	TGTGCCAGCAGTACCGAGGGGATGCGGAATCAGCCCCAGCATTTT
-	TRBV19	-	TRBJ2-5	CASSLGETQYF	TGTGCCAGTAGTCTGGGGGAGACCCAGTACTTC
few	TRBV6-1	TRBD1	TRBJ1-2	CASSDRVPLHYGYTF	TGTGCCAGCAGCGACAGGGTGCCCCTTCACTATGGCTACACCTTC
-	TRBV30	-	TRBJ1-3	CASGGGPSGNTIYF	TGTGCCTCGGGAGGGGGTCCCTCTGGAAACACCATATATTTT